The 14 T cell receptor beta chains below come from one sample, sequenced in a study of T cell responses to AZD1222 COVID-19 vaccine. Profiling relied on immunoSEQ multiplex PCR, and the TCRdb table lists in-frame clones only, not all of them. The sample comprises 150,000 to 200,000 clones, approximately 88% of which are singletons, and 1.5% to 2% rests with the top ten. The sample in question was peripheral blood, obtained on day 0 of AZD1222 vaccination. All receptors come from an adult in good health.

This chain uses TRBV21-1 with TRBJ1-5. TRBV21-1 is noted as a pseudogene. This CDR3 has 18 amino acids. The CDR3: CARYADPNGATGNQPQHF. In DNA form, the CDR3 reads TGTGCCAGGTACGCGGATCCTAACGGGGCGACGGGCAATCAGCCCCAGCATTTT.

This chain uses TRBV28 with TRBJ1-1; unclear D gene. This CDR3 has 14 residues. From germline, CDR1 is MDHEN and CDR2 SYDVKM. V lost 6 bases to trimming and J lost 4 bases, with 15 bases between them. In DNA form, the CDR3 reads TGTGCCAGCAGCCTCCCTGGGTTCAGCACTGAAGCTTTCTTT. Translating gives CASSLPGFSTEAFF. The full variable domain, in which reference TRBV28 and TRBJ1-1 provide the parts outside the CDR3, is DVKVTQSSRYLVKRTGEKVFLECVQDMDHENMFWYRQDPGLGLRLIYFSYDVKMKEKGDIPEGYSVSREKKERFSLILESASTNQTSMYLCASSLPGFSTEAFFGQGTRLTVV.

This clone was observed a handful of times. The chain links TRBV6-5 to TRBJ1-6; 9 bases fit TRBD1. The V and J ends lost 0 bases and 7 bases, in that order; junction bases with no gene match: 4. This CDR3 is 16 amino acids long. Germline assignment: CDR1 MNHEY and CDR2 SVGAGI. CDR3 region: CASSYSGQGRNSPLHF. CDR3 DNA: TGTGCCAGCAGTTACTCGGGACAGGGAAGGAATTCACCCCTCCACTTT.

The rearrangement joins TRBV28 to TRBJ2-2, with 8 bases fitting TRBD1. The CDR3 is 17 residues long. The germline V gene has CDR1 MDHEN and CDR2 SYDVKM. The V gene end was trimmed by 3 bases and the J gene end by 3 bases; junction bases not matched to a gene: 9. This CDR3 is CASSFGPPDRDTGELFF. The DNA of the CDR3 is TGTGCCAGCAGTTTTGGCCCCCCGGACAGGGACACCGGGGAGCTGTTTTTT.

The chain uses TRBV4-2 and TRBJ1-4; 9 bases fit TRBD1. The V and J ends lost 4 bases and 5 bases, in that order; junction bases with no gene match: 5. CDR1 is LGHNA, CDR2 YNFKEQ, per germline. CDR3 length: 15 residues. The CDR3 loop is CASSPPGQGNEKLFF. As DNA, the CDR3 is TGTGCCAGCAGCCCACCGGGACAGGGAAATGAAAAACTGTTTTTT.

A note on this clone: This sample also contains other DNA sequences that code for the same CDR3. The chain carries TRBV18 and TRBJ1-2; D is unresolved. The CDR3 covers 14 residues. V was shortened by 3 bases and J by 1 base, with 9 bases between the two germline ends. Germline CDR1 KGHSH, CDR2 LQKENI. Here the CDR3 DNA reads TGTGCCAGCTCACCCCGGACTGATAACTATGGCTACACCTTC. This gives the protein CASSPRTDNYGYTF. The variable domain in full, with the rest retrieved from reference TRBV18 and TRBJ1-2, is NAGVMQNPRHLVRRRGQEARLRCSPMKGHSHVYWYRQLPEEGLKFMVYLQKENIIDESGMPKERFSAEFPKEGPSILRIQQVVRGDSAAYFCASSPRTDNYGYTFGSGTRLTVV.

This clone was counted a single time. This sequence joins TRBV4-2 and TRBJ2-3; 12 nucleotides line up with TRBD2. The V segment lost 0 bases and the J segment 6 bases; nucleotides outside the gene matches: 7. Germline values: CDR1 LGHNA, CDR2 YNFKEQ. The CDR3 covers 17 residues. In DNA, the CDR3 is TGTGCCAGCAGCCAAGATTGGGCTAGCGGGGGGGTTGATACGCAGTATTTT. Encoded protein: CASSQDWASGGVDTQYF.

V is TRBV9 and J is TRBJ1-6; the match to TRBD1 covers 9 bases. The CDR3 is 15 residues long. V was clipped by 6 bases and J by 14 bases; unmatched bases: 15. CDR1 and CDR2 (germline): SGDLS, YYNGEE. In nucleotides, the CDR3 is TGTGCCAGCACCCAAGCCCGGACAGGGGTCGGGGCCCTCCACTTT. Its protein is CASTQARTGVGALHF.

This clone is a singleton in its sample. The rearrangement joins TRBV9 to TRBJ1-3; 10 nucleotides match TRBD1. V gave up 3 bases and J gave up 4 bases; unmatched junction bases: 7. The CDR3 runs 16 residues. The germline V gene has CDR1 SGDLS and CDR2 YYNGEE. CDR3 bases: TGTGCCAGCAGCGCGCAGCGACAGGGGGCCGGAAACACCATATATTTT. It yields the protein CASSAQRQGAGNTIYF.

The chain combines TRBV9 with TRBJ2-1; TRBD2 matches 13 bases. With 0 bases clipped from V and 9 bases from J, the junction kept 6 bases outside the gene matches. CDR1 is SGDLS, CDR2 YYNGEE, per germline. The CDR3 runs to 16 residues. The CDR3 DNA reads TGTGCCAGCAGCGTAGGAGGACTAGCGGGAGCAGGTGAGCAGTTCTTC. This translates into CASSVGGLAGAGEQFF.

The gene calls are TRBV11-2 and TRBJ2-2; possibly TRBD1 for D (6 bases). Trimming shortened V by 6 bases and J by 0 bases, and 17 bases separated the two germline ends. The germline V gene has CDR1 SGHAT and CDR2 FQNNGV. This CDR3 comprises 17 residues. The CDR3 region is CASRPPGTRTNTGELFF. The CDR3 DNA reads as TGTGCCAGCAGACCCCCCGGGACACGTACGAACACCGGGGAGCTGTTTTTT.

This CDR3 reads CASTLANTGELFF. The CDR3 DNA reads as TGTGCCAGCACGCTGGCGAACACCGGGGAGCTGTTTTTT. The J gene is TRBJ2-2, the V gene TRBV2; no firm D call. V was trimmed by 7 bases and J by 0 bases, leaving 6 bases between them. Germline V lookup: CDR1 SNHLY, CDR2 FYNNEI. The length of the CDR3 is 13 residues.

The chain recombines TRBV7-8 with TRBJ2-3; D gene ambiguous. The CDR3 consists of 13 residues. V was pared by 2 bases and J by 5 bases, with 8 bases between. Looked up from germline, CDR1 is SGHVS and CDR2 is FQNEAQ. The chain's CDR3 is CASSLLNEDTQYF. DNA for the CDR3: TGTGCCAGCAGCTTACTTAACGAAGATACGCAGTATTTT. The variable domain in full, with the rest retrieved from reference TRBV7-8 and TRBJ2-3, is GAGVSQSPRYKVAKRGQDVALRCDPISGHVSLFWYQQALGQGPEFLTYFQNEAQLDKSGLPSDRFFAERPEGSVSTLKIQRTQQEDSAVYLCASSLLNEDTQYFGPGTRLTVL.

The chain recombines TRBV9 with TRBJ1-1; weak D call: TRBD1 (5 bases). The CDR3 sequence is 15 residues long. The ends were cut back, 4 bases at V and 4 bases at J, with 17 bases in the middle. Per the germline V gene, CDR1 is SGDLS and CDR2 is YYNGEE. The CDR3 DNA is TGTGCCAGCAGCCCTGGGGGGGAGTGGGGCACTGAAGCTTTCTTT. This sequence encodes CASSPGGEWGTEAFF.